The TCR beta chain described here comes from a study of cytomegalovirus exposure and HLA in healthy donors. Study-wide context: It was reported in a later analysis that the same platform had been used for the 120 validation repertoires as for the roughly 710 first-cohort repertoires. Study-wide findings and caveats: In a later analysis, first-cohort TCR clusters were found to tend to co-occur in the 130 or so validation repertoires. Some 150 TCR beta chains were listed as cytomegalovirus-associated. In vitro data verified a few CMV-associated chains as specific for CMV antigens.

This clone was observed a single time. What it binds is unknown. TCRdb's table, derived via immunoSEQ multiplex PCR, lists solely in-frame clones and lacks some. Of some 49,000 clones listed, about 90% are singletons. Germline V gene sequence: CDR1 SEHNR, CDR2 FQNEAQ (reference sequence). The CDR3 runs 17 residues. The V gene end was trimmed by 1 base and the J gene end by 0 bases; junction bases not matched to a gene: 6. The clonotype comes from a man aged 18 to 30 in good health and CMV-seronegative. Material: PBMCs. This chain connects TRBV7-9 to TRBJ2-4; 7 nucleotides agree with TRBD2. The CDR3 loop is CASSLGGGILAKNIQYF. CDR3 bases: TGTGCCAGCAGCTTAGGGGGGGGGATACTAGCCAAAAACATTCAGTACTTC.